The source of this T cell receptor beta chain is a study of cytomegalovirus exposure and HLA in healthy donors. The germline V gene encodes CDR1 MRHNA and CDR2 SNTAGT. V shed 0 bases, J shed 0 bases, and the junction held 0 bases outside the gene matches. The CDR3 loop spans 15 amino acids. With 60 Vbeta and 13 Jbeta primers, the PCR was carried out. TCRdb's copy holds only in-frame clones and misses some; the assay was immunoSEQ multiplex PCR. The sample lists about 150,000 clones, almost 80% occurring once. The rearrangement joins TRBV6-4 to TRBJ2-7; 9 nucleotides agree with TRBD2. Input material: PBMCs. This sequence originates from a male donor in good health and CMV-seronegative. The CDR3 is CASSDSSGSSYEQYF. CDR3 DNA sequence: TGTGCCAGCAGTGACTCTAGCGGGAGCTCCTACGAGCAGTACTTC.